The 12 T cell receptor beta chains given below trace back to one sample, sequenced in a study of technical replicates of blood from a handful of donors. Here immunoSEQ multiplex PCR was the method, and the copy in TCRdb shows in-frame clones only, minus some. The sample has about 82,000 clones; nearly 96% are singletons. The sample taken for sequencing was T cells isolated from PBMCs. These receptors all come from a human donor in good health.

The V and J genes are TRBV30 and TRBJ2-3, with a tentative D call TRBD1 (6 bases). V lost 5 bases to trimming and J lost 2 bases, with 14 bases between them. There are 14 residues in the CDR3. Germline V CDR1 and CDR2: GTSNPN, SVGIG (reference sequence). CDR3 sequence reads: CAWELGQNTDTQYF. The CDR3 region has the DNA TGTGCCTGGGAACTGGGACAAAACACAGATACGCAGTATTTT.

J is TRBJ1-4 and V is TRBV12-5; a possible D gene is TRBD1 (5 bases). Germline V gives CDR1 LGHNT, CDR2 FRNRAP. The germline V and J ends were trimmed by 0 bases and 8 bases, with 16 bases remaining between them. The CDR3 is 16 residues long. The CDR3 protein is CASGLVYGGGKEKLFF. The CDR3 DNA is TGTGCTAGTGGTTTGGTATATGGCGGGGGAAAAGAAAAACTGTTTTTT.

V gene TRBV6-4 combines with J gene TRBJ2-1; 9 bases map to TRBD2. Germline values: CDR1 MRHNA, CDR2 SNTAGT. The CDR3 length is 14 residues. The J segment lost 5 bases and the V segment lost 6 bases, leaving 5 bases of the junction unmatched. The CDR3 sequence is CASRASGDHNEQFF. The CDR3 nucleotides read TGTGCCAGCAGAGCTAGCGGGGATCACAATGAGCAGTTCTTC.

The V and J genes are TRBV25-1 and TRBJ1-1, with 8 bases that match TRBD1. V gave up 8 bases and J gave up 4 bases; unmatched junction bases: 9. The V gene's germline CDR1 is MGHDK and CDR2 SYGVNS. This CDR3 comprises 14 residues. The CDR3 region is CASAPGGYGTEAFF. DNA of the CDR3: TGTGCCAGCGCTCCAGGGGGCTATGGCACTGAAGCTTTCTTT.

V and J are TRBV6-6 and TRBJ1-4, with a possible D match to TRBD1 (6 bases). Germline assignment: CDR1 MNHNY and CDR2 SVGAGI (reference sequence). CDR3 length: 15 residues. Trimming took off 4 bases at V and 8 bases at J, with 17 bases between the two ends. The CDR3 is CASSSQTGSDEKLFF. CDR3 in DNA: TGTGCCAGCAGTTCACAGACAGGCTCGGACGAAAAACTGTTTTTT.

The gene calls are TRBV5-1 and TRBJ1-4; D unclear. The length of the CDR3 is 14 residues. Germline V lookup: CDR1 SGHRS, CDR2 YFSETQ. The V end lost 2 bases, the J end lost 8 bases, and 13 bases lay between the germline ends. The CDR3 here is CASSLGGRREKLFF. CDR3 coding DNA: TGCGCCAGCAGCTTAGGAGGAAGAAGGGAAAAACTGTTTTTT.

The chain employs TRBV28 and TRBJ2-7; 11 bases agree with TRBD2. CDR3 size: 14 residues. V was clipped by 6 bases and J by 3 bases; unmatched bases: 4. Germline V CDR1 and CDR2: MDHEN, SYDVKM. CDR3 DNA sequence: TGTGCCAGCAGCCAAGGACTAGCGGGCTACGAGCAGTACTTC. Residues: CASSQGLAGYEQYF.

This chain joins TRBV30 and TRBJ1-5, with 8 bases that match TRBD1. Trimming at V came to 3 bases and at J to 6 bases, leaving 13 bases not matched to a gene. Germline V gene data show CDR1 as GTSNPN and CDR2 as SVGIG (reference sequence). This CDR3 has 16 amino acids. This CDR3 is CAWSASDRGFIQPQHF. The CDR3 DNA reads as TGTGCCTGGAGCGCCTCCGACAGGGGATTTATTCAGCCCCAGCATTTT.

J is TRBJ1-4 and V is TRBV30; D is uncertain. The V end lost 2 bases, the J end lost 3 bases, and 10 bases lay between the germline ends. Germline CDR1 GTSNPN, CDR2 SVGIG (reference sequence). This CDR3 region has 14 residues. This CDR3 reads CAWSFGTANEKLFF. CDR3 bases: TGTGCCTGGAGTTTTGGTACAGCTAATGAAAAACTGTTTTTT.

V gene TRBV5-4 combines with J gene TRBJ2-1, with a tentative D call TRBD1 (6 bases). Trimming shortened V by 2 bases and J by 4 bases, and 13 bases separated the two germline ends. The CDR3 has 15 amino acids. In germline, CDR1 is SGHNT, CDR2 YYREEE (reference sequence). The CDR3 is CASSFPSDRYNEQFF. CDR3 nucleotide sequence: TGTGCCAGCAGCTTCCCATCTGACAGGTACAATGAGCAGTTCTTC.

The CDR3 sequence: CASSLGGTDTQYF. CDR3 sequence (DNA): TGTGCCAGCAGCTTAGGAGGAACAGATACGCAGTATTTT. This chain joins TRBV11-2 and TRBJ2-3; D gene unclear. Germline CDR1 and CDR2: SGHAT and FQNNGV. CDR3 length equals 13 residues. The germline V and J ends were trimmed by 1 base and 3 bases, with 5 bases remaining between them.

The genes are TRBV2 and TRBJ1-5; no clear D. The germline CDR1 and CDR2 sequences are SNHLY and FYNNEI. Trimming left V 1 base short and J 2 bases short, with 6 bases between. CDR3 length: 14 residues. CDR3 loop: CASSEEAGNQPQHF. As DNA, the CDR3 is TGTGCCAGCAGTGAAGAGGCGGGCAATCAGCCCCAGCATTTT.